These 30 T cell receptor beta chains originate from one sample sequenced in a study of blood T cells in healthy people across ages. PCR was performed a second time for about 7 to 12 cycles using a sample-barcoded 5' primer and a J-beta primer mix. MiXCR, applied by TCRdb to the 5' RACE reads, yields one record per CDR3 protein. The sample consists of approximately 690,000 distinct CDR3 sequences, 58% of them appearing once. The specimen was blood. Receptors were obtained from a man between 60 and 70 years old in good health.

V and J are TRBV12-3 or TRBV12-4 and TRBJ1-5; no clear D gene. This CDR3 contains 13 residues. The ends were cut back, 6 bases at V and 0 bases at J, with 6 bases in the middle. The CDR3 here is CASSSSSNQPQHF. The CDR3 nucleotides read TGTGCCAGCAGCTCAAGTAGCAATCAGCCCCAGCATTTT.

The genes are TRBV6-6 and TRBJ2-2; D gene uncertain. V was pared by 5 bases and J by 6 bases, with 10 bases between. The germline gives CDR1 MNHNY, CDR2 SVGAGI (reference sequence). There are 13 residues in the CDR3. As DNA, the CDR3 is TGTGCCAGCAGTCGCCCCAACGCCGGGGAGCTGTTTTTT. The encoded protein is CASSRPNAGELFF.

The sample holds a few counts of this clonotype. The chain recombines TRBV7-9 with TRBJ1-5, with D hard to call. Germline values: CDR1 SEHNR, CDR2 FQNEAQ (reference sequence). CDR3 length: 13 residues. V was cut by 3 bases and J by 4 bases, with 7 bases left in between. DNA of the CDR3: TGTGCCAGCAGCTTCCTTGGGAATCAGCCCCAGCATTTT. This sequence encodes CASSFLGNQPQHF.

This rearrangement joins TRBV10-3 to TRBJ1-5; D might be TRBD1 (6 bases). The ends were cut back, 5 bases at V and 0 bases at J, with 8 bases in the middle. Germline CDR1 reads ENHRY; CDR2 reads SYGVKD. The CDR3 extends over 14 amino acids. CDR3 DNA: TGTGCCATCAGTTACAGGGCTAGCAATCAGCCCCAGCATTTT. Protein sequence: CAISYRASNQPQHF.

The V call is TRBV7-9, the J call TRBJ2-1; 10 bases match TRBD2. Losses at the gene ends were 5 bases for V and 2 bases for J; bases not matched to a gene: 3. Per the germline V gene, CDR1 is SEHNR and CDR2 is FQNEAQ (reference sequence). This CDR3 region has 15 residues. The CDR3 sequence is CASSTSGAAYNEQFF. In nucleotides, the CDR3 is TGTGCCAGCAGCACTAGCGGGGCTGCCTACAATGAGCAGTTCTTC.

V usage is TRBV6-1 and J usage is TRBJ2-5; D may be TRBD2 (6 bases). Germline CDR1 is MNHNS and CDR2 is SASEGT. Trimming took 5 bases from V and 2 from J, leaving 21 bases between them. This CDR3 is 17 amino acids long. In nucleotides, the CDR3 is TGTGCCAGCAGTCCGAGCCCAGCCCGGGACTCACAAGAGACCCAGTACTTC. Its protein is CASSPSPARDSQETQYF.

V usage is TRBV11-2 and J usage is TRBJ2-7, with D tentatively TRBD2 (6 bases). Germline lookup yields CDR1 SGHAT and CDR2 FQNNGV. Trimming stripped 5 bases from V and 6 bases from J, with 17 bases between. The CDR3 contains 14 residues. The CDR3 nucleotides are TGTGCCAGCAGCCTAAGCGTGCTGGGAGGCGAGCAGTACTTC. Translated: CASSLSVLGGEQYF.

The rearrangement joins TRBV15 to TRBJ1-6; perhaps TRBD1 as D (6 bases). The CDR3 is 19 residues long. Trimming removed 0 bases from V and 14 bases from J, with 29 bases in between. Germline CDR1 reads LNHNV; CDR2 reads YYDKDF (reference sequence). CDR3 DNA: TGTGCCACCAGCAGAGATCGACAGGTTGAGCCGGGCATCCCTTCCACCCTCCACTTT. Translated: CATSRDRQVEPGIPSTLHF.

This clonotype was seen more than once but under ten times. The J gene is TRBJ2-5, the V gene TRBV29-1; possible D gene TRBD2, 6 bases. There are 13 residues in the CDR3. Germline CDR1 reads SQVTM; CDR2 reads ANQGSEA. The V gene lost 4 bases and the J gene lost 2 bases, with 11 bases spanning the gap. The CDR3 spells CSVVVAGQETQYF. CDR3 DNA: TGCAGCGTTGTTGTTGCGGGGCAAGAGACCCAGTACTTC.

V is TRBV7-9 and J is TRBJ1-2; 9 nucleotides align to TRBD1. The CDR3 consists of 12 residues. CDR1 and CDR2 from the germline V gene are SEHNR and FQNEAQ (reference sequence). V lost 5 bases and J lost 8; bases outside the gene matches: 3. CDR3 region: CASSPTGGGYTF. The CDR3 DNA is TGTGCCAGCAGCCCCACAGGGGGCGGCTACACCTTC.

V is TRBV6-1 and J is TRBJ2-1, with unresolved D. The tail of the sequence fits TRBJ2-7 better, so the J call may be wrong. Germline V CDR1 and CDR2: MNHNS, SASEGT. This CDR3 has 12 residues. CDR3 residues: CASSTTYNEQYF. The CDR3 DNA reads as TGTGCCAGCAGCACTACGTACAATGAGCAGTACTTC.

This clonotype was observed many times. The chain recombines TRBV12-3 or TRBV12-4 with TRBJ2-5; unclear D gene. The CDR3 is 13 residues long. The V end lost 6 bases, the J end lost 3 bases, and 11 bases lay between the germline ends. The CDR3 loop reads CASSPRNEETQYF. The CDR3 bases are TGTGCCAGCAGCCCCCGGAACGAAGAGACCCAGTACTTC.

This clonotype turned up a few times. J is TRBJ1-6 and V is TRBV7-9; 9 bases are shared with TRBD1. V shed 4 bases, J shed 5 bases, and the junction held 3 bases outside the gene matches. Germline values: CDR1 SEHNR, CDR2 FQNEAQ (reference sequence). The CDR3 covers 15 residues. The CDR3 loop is CASSSQGADNSPLHF. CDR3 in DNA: TGTGCCAGCAGCTCACAGGGGGCAGATAATTCACCCCTCCACTTT.

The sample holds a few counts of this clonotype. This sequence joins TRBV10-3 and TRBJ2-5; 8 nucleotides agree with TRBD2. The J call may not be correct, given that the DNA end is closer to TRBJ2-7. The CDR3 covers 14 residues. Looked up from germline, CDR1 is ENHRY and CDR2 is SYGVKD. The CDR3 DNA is TGTGCCATCAGTGAGTCGAGCGGGGGCTACGAGCAGTACTTC. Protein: CAISESSGGYEQYF.

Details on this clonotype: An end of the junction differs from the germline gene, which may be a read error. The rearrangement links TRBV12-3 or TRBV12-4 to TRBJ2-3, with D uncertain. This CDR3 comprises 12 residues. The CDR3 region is CASSLLSDTEYF. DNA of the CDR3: TGTGCCAGCAGTTTGCTATCAGATACGGAGTATTTT.

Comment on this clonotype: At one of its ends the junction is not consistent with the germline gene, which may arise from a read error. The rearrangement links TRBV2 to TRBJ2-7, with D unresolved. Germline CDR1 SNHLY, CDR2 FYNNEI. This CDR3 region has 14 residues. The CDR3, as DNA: TGTGCCAGCAGTGCCCTTGGACGGTCCTACGAGCCGTACTTC. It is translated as CASSALGRSYEPYF. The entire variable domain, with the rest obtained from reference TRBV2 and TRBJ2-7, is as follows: EPEVTQTPSHQVTQMGQEVILRCVPISNHLYFYWYRQILGQKVEFLVSFYNNEISEKSEIFDDQFSVERPDGSNFTLKIRSTKLEDSAMYFCASSALGRSYEPYFGPGTRLTVT.

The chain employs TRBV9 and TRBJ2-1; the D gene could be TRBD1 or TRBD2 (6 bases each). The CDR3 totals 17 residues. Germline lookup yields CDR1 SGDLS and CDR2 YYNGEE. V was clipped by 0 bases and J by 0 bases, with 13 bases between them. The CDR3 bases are TGTGCCAGCAGCGTAGGAGGGGGGCTTTACTCCTACAATGAGCAGTTCTTC. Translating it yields CASSVGGGLYSYNEQFF.

The CDR3 DNA reads as TGTGCCAGCAAAGGGGCCAACGTCCTGACTTTC. Translating gives CASKGANVLTF. J is TRBJ2-6 and V is TRBV6-2 or TRBV6-3, with D hard to call. CDR3 length: 11 residues. The germline V gene encodes CDR1 MNHEY and CDR2 SVGEGT. Trimming cost V 7 bases and J 4 bases, with 2 bases left between them.

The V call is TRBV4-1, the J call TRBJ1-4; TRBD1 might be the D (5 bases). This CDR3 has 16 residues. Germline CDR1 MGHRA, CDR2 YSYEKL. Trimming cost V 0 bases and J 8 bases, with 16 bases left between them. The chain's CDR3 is CASSQERGSEDEKLFF. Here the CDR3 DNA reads TGCGCCAGCAGCCAAGAACGGGGGAGTGAAGACGAAAAACTGTTTTTT.

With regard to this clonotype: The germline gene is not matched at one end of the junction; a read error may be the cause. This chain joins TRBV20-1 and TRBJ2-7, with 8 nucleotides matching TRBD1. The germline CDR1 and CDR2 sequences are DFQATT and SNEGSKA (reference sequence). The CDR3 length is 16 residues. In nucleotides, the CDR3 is TGCAGTGTTAGAGATCAGGGGACAGGAGGAAGCTACGAGCAGTACTTC. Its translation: CSVRDQGTGGSYEQYF.

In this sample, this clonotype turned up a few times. The CDR3 DNA reads as TGTGCTAGTGGTTTGAACCGGGGGGAAGCTTTCTTT. This codes for CASGLNRGEAFF. The chain links TRBV12-5 to TRBJ1-1; D may be TRBD1 (5 bases). Germline CDR1 LGHNT, CDR2 FRNRAP. Trimming shortened V by 2 bases and J by 8 bases, and 9 bases separated the two germline ends. The CDR3 is 12 amino acids.

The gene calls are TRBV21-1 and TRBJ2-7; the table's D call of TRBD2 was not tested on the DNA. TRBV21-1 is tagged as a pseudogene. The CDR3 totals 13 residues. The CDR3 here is CASSSRIGYEQYF. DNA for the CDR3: TGTGCCAGCAGCTCCCGCATCGGCTACGAGCAGTACTTC.

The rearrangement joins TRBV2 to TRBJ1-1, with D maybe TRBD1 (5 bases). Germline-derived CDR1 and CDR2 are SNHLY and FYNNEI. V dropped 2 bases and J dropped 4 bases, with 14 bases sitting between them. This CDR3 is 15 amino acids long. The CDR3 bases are TGTGCCAGCAGTGAATTGGTTGGGGGTTCCACTGAAGCTTTCTTT. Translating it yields CASSELVGGSTEAFF.

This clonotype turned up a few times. This CDR3 reads CSASGHTTYEQYF. The CDR3 nucleotides read TGCAGTGCTTCGGGACATACGACCTACGAGCAGTACTTC. The chain links TRBV20-1 to TRBJ2-7; D possibly corresponds to TRBD1 (6 bases). With 5 bases removed from V and 2 bases from J, the gap between germline ends came to 13 bases. Germline assignment: CDR1 DFQATT and CDR2 SNEGSKA (reference sequence). CDR3 length: 13 residues.

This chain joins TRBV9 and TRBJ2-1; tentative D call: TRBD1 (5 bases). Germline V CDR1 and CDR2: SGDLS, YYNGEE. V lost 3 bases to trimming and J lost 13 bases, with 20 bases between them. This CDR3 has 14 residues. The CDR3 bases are TGTGCCAGCAGCGGGACGGTAGGGGCGGAGACCCAGTTCTTC. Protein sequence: CASSGTVGAETQFF.

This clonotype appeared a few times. CDR3 sequence reads: CASSRQGDSPLHF. The CDR3 DNA is TGTGCCAGCAGTCGACAGGGGGATTCACCCCTCCACTTT. V gene TRBV12-3 or TRBV12-4 combines with J gene TRBJ1-6; 9 nucleotides agree with TRBD1. This CDR3 has 13 residues. The V segment lost 5 bases and the J segment 8 bases; nucleotides outside the gene matches: 1.

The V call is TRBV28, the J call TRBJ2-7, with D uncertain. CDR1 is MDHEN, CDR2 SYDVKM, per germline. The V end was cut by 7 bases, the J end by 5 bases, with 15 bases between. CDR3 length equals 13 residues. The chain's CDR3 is CASISPGWDEQYF. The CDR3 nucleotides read TGTGCCAGCATATCACCGGGCTGGGACGAGCAGTACTTC. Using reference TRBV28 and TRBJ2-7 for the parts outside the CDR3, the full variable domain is DVKVTQSSRYLVKRTGEKVFLECVQDMDHENMFWYRQDPGLGLRLIYFSYDVKMKEKGDIPEGYSVSREKKERFSLILESASTNQTSMYLCASISPGWDEQYFGPGTRLTVT.

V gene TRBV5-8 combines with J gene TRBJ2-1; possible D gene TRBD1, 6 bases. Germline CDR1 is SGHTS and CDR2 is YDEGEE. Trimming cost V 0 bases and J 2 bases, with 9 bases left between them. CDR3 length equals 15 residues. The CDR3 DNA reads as TGTGCCAGCAGCTTGGGGACAGCGCCCTACAATGAGCAGTTCTTC. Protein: CASSLGTAPYNEQFF.

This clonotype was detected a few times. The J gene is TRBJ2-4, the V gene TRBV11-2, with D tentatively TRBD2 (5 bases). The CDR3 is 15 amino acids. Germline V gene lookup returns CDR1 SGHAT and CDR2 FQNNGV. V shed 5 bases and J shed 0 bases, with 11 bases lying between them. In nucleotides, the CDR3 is TGTGCCAGCAGCCCCACCGGACTAGCCAAAAACATTCAGTACTTC. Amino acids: CASSPTGLAKNIQYF.

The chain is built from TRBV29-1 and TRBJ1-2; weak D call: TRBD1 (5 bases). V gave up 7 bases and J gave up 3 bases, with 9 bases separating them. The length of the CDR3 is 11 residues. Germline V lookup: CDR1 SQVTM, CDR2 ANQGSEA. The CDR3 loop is CSGGGDYGYTF. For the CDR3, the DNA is TGCAGCGGGGGAGGGGACTATGGCTACACCTTC.